Presented here are 21 T cell receptor beta chains from one specimen sequenced in a study of shared clonotypes between healthy human individuals. TCRdb's copy holds only in-frame clones and misses some; the assay was immunoSEQ multiplex PCR. The sample lists 1.6 million or so clones; around 98.5% were seen once. The sample taken for sequencing was naive CD4+ T cells sorted from blood. Indicated subset: CD45RA+ positively selected. The receptors stem from a man in his thirties or forties in good health.

This sequence joins TRBV28 and TRBJ2-6; the D gene is possibly TRBD1 (5 bases). CDR3 length equals 15 residues. Trimming took 7 bases from V and 1 from J, leaving 11 bases between them. Germline CDR1 is MDHEN and CDR2 is SYDVKM. The DNA of the CDR3 is TGTGCCAGCAACAAAGACAGTTCTGGGGCCAACGTCCTGACTTTC. Amino acids: CASNKDSSGANVLTF. The complete variable domain, with remaining parts taken from reference TRBV28 and TRBJ2-6, reads DVKVTQSSRYLVKRTGEKVFLECVQDMDHENMFWYRQDPGLGLRLIYFSYDVKMKEKGDIPEGYSVSREKKERFSLILESASTNQTSMYLCASNKDSSGANVLTFGAGSRLTVL.

This chain joins TRBV11-3 and TRBJ2-4, with 12 bases matching TRBD2. The length of the CDR3 is 17 residues. The trim removed 4 bases at V and 0 bases at J, leaving 4 bases unmatched. Germline V CDR1 and CDR2: SGHNT, YENEEA. The chain's CDR3 is CASSSGLAGLAKNIQYF. CDR3 nucleotide sequence: TGTGCCAGCAGCTCTGGACTAGCGGGATTAGCCAAAAACATTCAGTACTTC.

This chain links TRBV7-9 with TRBJ1-2; 8 positions match TRBD1. Germline V gene data show CDR1 as SEHNR and CDR2 as FQNEAQ (reference sequence). The trim removed 5 bases at V and 8 bases at J, leaving 7 bases unmatched. CDR3 length equals 13 residues. CDR3 in amino acids: CASSQGQGWGYTF. For the CDR3, the DNA is TGTGCCAGCAGCCAAGGACAGGGCTGGGGCTACACCTTC.

The chain has TRBV14 and TRBJ1-4, with D unclear. V shed 1 base and J shed 6 bases, with 6 bases lying between them. Germline loops: CDR1 SGHDN, CDR2 FVKESK. The CDR3 totals 13 residues. The CDR3 loop reads CASSQVKDEKLFF. As DNA, the CDR3 is TGTGCCAGCAGCCAAGTCAAGGATGAAAAACTGTTTTTT.

In DNA form, the CDR3 reads TGCAGTGTTCCGGGCGGTGAAAAACTGTTTTTT. Translated: CSVPGGEKLFF. This rearrangement joins TRBV20-1 to TRBJ1-4; D not certain. Per the germline V gene, CDR1 is DFQATT and CDR2 is SNEGSKA (reference sequence). Trimming removed 7 bases at V and 7 bases at J, with 10 bases between. The CDR3 consists of 11 residues.

This sequence joins TRBV7-2 and TRBJ2-7; unclear D gene. The CDR3 has 13 amino acids. The V gene lost 5 bases and the J gene lost 2 bases, with 10 bases spanning the gap. In germline, CDR1 is SGHTA, CDR2 FQGNSA. CDR3: CASSQSVAYEQYF. DNA for the CDR3: TGTGCCAGCAGCCAATCGGTCGCCTACGAGCAGTACTTC.

This clone was counted once. J is TRBJ2-7 and V is TRBV6-1; 14 positions agree with TRBD2. The CDR3 covers 15 residues. J lost 5 bases, V lost 6 bases, and 6 bases had no gene match. Germline V lookup: CDR1 MNHNS, CDR2 SASEGT. The CDR3 sequence is CASRGTSGSFHEQYF. The CDR3 DNA reads TGTGCCAGCAGGGGGACTAGCGGGAGCTTCCACGAGCAGTACTTC.

J is TRBJ2-1 and V is TRBV4-3, with TRBD1 matching 8 bases. V was pared by 1 base and J by 4 bases, with 3 bases of the junction left unmatched. Germline CDR1 reads LGHNA; CDR2 reads YSLEER. The CDR3 is 15 residues long. CDR3 loop: CASSQGQGPYNEQFF. For the CDR3, the DNA is TGCGCCAGCAGCCAAGGACAGGGGCCATACAATGAGCAGTTCTTC.

Concerning this clone: Other DNA sequences in this specimen translate into the identical CDR3. The chain employs TRBV28 and TRBJ2-7; no clear D gene. The CDR3 extends over 11 amino acids. Germline CDR1 reads MDHEN; CDR2 reads SYDVKM. V lost 8 bases and J 7 bases, leaving 12 bases between the germline ends. The CDR3 nucleotides read TGTGCCAGCTCCCGGACGTATGAGCAGTACTTC. Its translation: CASSRTYEQYF.

The chain's CDR3 is CASQGLGTDTQYF. CDR3 nucleotides: TGTGCCAGCCAGGGACTAGGAACAGATACGCAGTATTTT. V is TRBV18 and J is TRBJ2-3; 8 bases fit TRBD2. CDR1 and CDR2 (germline): KGHSH, LQKENI. V shed 8 bases, J shed 3 bases, and the junction held 4 bases outside the gene matches. CDR3 size: 13 residues.

This chain joins TRBV15 and TRBJ2-7; D is perhaps TRBD2 (6 bases). CDR3 length: 13 residues. The V end lost 5 bases, the J end lost 1 base, and 9 bases lay between the germline ends. The germline V gene encodes CDR1 LNHNV and CDR2 YYDKDF (reference sequence). Here the CDR3 reads CATSQGGSYEQYF. DNA for the CDR3: TGTGCCACCAGCCAGGGAGGATCCTACGAGCAGTACTTC.

In the case of this clone: Other DNA variants within this sample encode the same CDR3. This chain links TRBV5-1 with TRBJ2-3; 15 bases line up with TRBD2. J was trimmed by 0 bases and V by 5 bases; bases with no gene match: 4. Germline CDR1 and CDR2: SGHRS and YFSETQ. The CDR3 sequence is 17 residues long. The CDR3 sequence: CASSLGLAGGSTDTQYF. CDR3 nucleotides: TGCGCCAGCAGTCTAGGACTAGCGGGAGGGAGCACAGATACGCAGTATTTT.

The rearrangement joins TRBV5-6 to TRBJ2-6; 8 nucleotides agree with TRBD2. V gave up 4 bases and J gave up 0 bases; unmatched junction bases: 9. The CDR3 is made up of 18 amino acids. Germline V gives CDR1 SGHDT, CDR2 YYEEEE. CDR3 in DNA: TGTGCCAGCAGCCCGGGCGGGAGGAGCTCCTCTGGGGCCAACGTCCTGACTTTC. The encoded protein is CASSPGGRSSSGANVLTF.

The chain employs TRBV25-1 and TRBJ2-7; 9 bases map to TRBD2. Germline values: CDR1 MGHDK, CDR2 SYGVNS. Unmatched junction bases numbered 10, after V lost 2 bases and J lost 5 bases. The CDR3 runs to 16 residues. The CDR3 reads CASSEKIAGVVNEQYF. As DNA, the CDR3 is TGTGCCAGCAGTGAAAAAATAGCGGGAGTTGTCAACGAGCAGTACTTC.

The chain links TRBV30 to TRBJ2-5; D ambiguous. Trimming cost V 5 bases and J 2 bases, with 9 bases left between them. Germline CDR1 reads GTSNPN; CDR2 reads SVGIG (reference sequence). CDR3 size: 12 residues. Here the CDR3 reads CAWSGRQETQYF. CDR3 DNA: TGTGCCTGGTCGGGCAGGCAAGAGACCCAGTACTTC.

This clone showed up just once. The chain joins TRBV6-5 to TRBJ1-5, with 8 bases that match TRBD1. The CDR3 runs 13 residues. Unmatched junction bases numbered 3, after V lost 7 bases and J lost 4 bases. Germline loops: CDR1 MNHEY, CDR2 SVGAGI. The CDR3, as DNA: TGTGCCAGCAAGACAGGGGATAATCAGCCCCAGCATTTT. This gives the protein CASKTGDNQPQHF.

The chain recombines TRBV9 with TRBJ2-7; 9 bases line up with TRBD2. CDR1 is SGDLS and CDR2 is YYNGEE in the germline V gene. CDR3 length: 16 amino acids. V dropped 3 bases and J dropped 2; count of bases not matched to a gene: 9. CDR3 sequence reads: CASSAGTEREAYEQYF. CDR3 bases: TGTGCCAGCAGCGCAGGGACAGAGCGGGAGGCCTACGAGCAGTACTTC.

The chain recombines TRBV5-1 with TRBJ1-2, with 8 bases identical to TRBD1. The V gene end was trimmed by 4 bases and the J gene end by 6 bases; junction bases not matched to a gene: 5. The CDR3 is made up of 13 amino acids. Germline V gene lookup returns CDR1 SGHRS and CDR2 YFSETQ. DNA for the CDR3: TGCGCCAGCAGCCCCTCAGGGGGCGATGGCTACACCTTC. Translation gives CASSPSGGDGYTF.

The chain joins TRBV7-8 to TRBJ1-1; 8 positions agree with TRBD1. CDR1 and CDR2 from the germline V gene are SGHVS and FQNEAQ. Trimming at V came to 0 bases and at J to 1 base, leaving 10 bases not matched to a gene. This CDR3 has 18 amino acids. CDR3 in amino acids: CASSLARVVRGRNTEAFF. The CDR3 nucleotides are TGTGCCAGCAGCTTAGCCCGGGTGGTCAGGGGGCGGAACACTGAAGCTTTCTTT.

V is TRBV10-3 and J is TRBJ2-1, with D unclear. This CDR3 comprises 16 residues. V was clipped by 0 bases and J by 4 bases, with 13 bases between them. CDR1 ENHRY and CDR2 SYGVKD come from the germline V gene. The CDR3 nucleotides are TGTGCCATCAGTGAGTCGGCCCTCGGCGTTTACAATGAGCAGTTCTTC. Translated: CAISESALGVYNEQFF.

The V and J genes are TRBV29-1 and TRBJ2-1, with 9 nucleotides matching TRBD2. The CDR3 extends over 14 amino acids. Germline V gives CDR1 SQVTM, CDR2 ANQGSEA. Trimming took 7 bases from V and 2 from J; bases not matched to a gene: 6. CDR3 sequence reads: CSAKLAGAYNEQFF. The DNA for the CDR3 is TGCAGCGCCAAACTAGCGGGCGCCTACAATGAGCAGTTCTTC.